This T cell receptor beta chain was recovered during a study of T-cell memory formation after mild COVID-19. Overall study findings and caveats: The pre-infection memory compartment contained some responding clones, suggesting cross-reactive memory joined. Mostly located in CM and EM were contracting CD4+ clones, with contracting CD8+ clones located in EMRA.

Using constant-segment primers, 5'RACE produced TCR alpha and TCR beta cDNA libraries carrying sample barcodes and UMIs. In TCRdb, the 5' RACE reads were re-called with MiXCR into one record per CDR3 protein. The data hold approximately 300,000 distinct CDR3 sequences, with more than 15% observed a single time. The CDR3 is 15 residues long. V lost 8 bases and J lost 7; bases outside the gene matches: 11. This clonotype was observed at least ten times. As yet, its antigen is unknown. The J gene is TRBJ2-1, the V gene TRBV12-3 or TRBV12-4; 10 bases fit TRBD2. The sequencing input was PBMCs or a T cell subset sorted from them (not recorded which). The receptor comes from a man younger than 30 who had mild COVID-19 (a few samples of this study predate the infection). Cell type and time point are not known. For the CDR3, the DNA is TGTGCCAGCTCAAAGAGCGGGGGGGCTTGGAATGAGCAGTTCTTC. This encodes CASSKSGGAWNEQFF.